This T cell receptor beta chain was found in a study of cytomegalovirus exposure and HLA in healthy donors. The PCR used 60 Vbeta and 13 Jbeta primers. The assay was immunoSEQ multiplex PCR, and TCRdb's table has in-frame clones only and misses some. The table has about 120,000 clones, 50% to 80% seen once. Germline V gene lookup returns CDR1 SGHNT and CDR2 YENEEA. The CDR3 loop spans 14 amino acids. With 3 bases clipped from V and 6 bases from J, the junction kept 4 bases outside the gene matches. This chain connects TRBV11-3 to TRBJ1-1; 10 positions match TRBD1. This clonotype originated in a woman aged 40 to 50 in good health and CMV-seropositive. Material: PBMCs. CDR3 nucleotide sequence: TGTGCCAGCAGCTTGACAGGGGGCAAGTCTGAAGCTTTCTTT. Its protein is CASSLTGGKSEAFF. Complete variable domain (other parts from reference TRBV11-3 and TRBJ1-1): EAGVVQSPRYKIIEKKQPVAFWCNPISGHNTLYWYLQNLGQGPELLIRYENEEAVDDSQLPKDRFSAERLKGVDSTLKIQPAELGDSAVYLCASSLTGGKSEAFFGQGTRLTVV.